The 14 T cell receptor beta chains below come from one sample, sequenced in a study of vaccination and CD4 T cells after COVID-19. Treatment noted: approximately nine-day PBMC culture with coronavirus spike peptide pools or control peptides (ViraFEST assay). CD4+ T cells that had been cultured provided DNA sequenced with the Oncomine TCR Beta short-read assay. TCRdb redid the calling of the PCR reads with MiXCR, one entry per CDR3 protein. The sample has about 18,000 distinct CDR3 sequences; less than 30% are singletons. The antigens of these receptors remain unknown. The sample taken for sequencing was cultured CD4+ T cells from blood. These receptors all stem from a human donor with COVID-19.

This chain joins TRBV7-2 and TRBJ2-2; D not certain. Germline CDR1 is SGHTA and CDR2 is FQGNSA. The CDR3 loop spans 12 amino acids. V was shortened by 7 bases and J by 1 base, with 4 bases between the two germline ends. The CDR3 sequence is CASTENTGELFF. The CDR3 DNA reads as TGTGCCAGCACGGAGAACACCGGGGAGCTGTTTTTT.

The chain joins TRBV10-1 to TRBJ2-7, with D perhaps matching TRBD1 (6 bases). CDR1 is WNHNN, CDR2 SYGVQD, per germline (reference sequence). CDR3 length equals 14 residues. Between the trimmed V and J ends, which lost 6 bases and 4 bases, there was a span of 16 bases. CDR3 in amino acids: CASSPSGQIYEQYF. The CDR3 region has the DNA TGCGCCAGCAGCCCTTCGGGACAAATATACGAGCAGTACTTC.

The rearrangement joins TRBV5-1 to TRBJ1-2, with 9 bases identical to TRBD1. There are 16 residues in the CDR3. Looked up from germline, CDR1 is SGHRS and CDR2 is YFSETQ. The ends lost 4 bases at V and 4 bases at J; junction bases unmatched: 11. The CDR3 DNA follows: TGCGCCAGCAGCCGGGAACCGGGACAGGGTTCCTATGGCTACACCTTC. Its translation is CASSREPGQGSYGYTF.

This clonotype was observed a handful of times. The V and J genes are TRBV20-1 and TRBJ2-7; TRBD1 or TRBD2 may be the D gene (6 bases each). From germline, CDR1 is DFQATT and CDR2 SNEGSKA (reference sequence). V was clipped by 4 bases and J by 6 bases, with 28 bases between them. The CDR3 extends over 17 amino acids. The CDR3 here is CSATEGFVGRGTPEQYF. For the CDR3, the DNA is TGCAGTGCTACGGAGGGTTTCGTTGGCAGGGGCACCCCCGAGCAGTACTTC.

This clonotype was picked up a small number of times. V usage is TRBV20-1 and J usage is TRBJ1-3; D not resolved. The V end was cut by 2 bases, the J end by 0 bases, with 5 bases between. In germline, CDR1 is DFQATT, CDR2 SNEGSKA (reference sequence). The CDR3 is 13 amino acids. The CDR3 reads CSARYSSGNTIYF. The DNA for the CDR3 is TGCAGTGCTAGATACAGCTCTGGAAACACCATATATTTT.

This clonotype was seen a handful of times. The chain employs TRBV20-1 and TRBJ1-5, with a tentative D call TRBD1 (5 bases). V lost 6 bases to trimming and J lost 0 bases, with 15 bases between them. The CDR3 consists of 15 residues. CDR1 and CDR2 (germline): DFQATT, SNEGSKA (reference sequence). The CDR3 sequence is CSAGPGPYSNQPQHF. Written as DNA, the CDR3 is TGCAGTGCGGGGCCCGGGCCCTATAGCAATCAGCCCCAGCATTTT.

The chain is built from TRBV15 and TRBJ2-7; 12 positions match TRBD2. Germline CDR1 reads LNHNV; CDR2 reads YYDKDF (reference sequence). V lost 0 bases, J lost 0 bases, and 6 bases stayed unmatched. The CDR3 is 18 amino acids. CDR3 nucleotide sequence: TGTGCCACCAGCAGAGACCGGACTAGCGGGGTCAACTCCTACGAGCAGTACTTC. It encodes CATSRDRTSGVNSYEQYF.

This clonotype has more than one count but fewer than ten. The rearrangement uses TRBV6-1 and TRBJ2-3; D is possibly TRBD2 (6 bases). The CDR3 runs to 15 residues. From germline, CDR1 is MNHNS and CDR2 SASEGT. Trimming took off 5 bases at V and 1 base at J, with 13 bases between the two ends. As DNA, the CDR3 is TGTGCCAGCAGTCGACTAGTGGAGGGCACAGATACGCAGTATTTT. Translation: CASSRLVEGTDTQYF.

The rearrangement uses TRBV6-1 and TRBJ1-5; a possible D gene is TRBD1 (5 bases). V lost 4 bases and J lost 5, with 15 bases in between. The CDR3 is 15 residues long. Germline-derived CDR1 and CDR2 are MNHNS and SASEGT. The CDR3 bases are TGTGCCAGCAGTGCTTTGGGGCGCGCCCATCAGCCCCAGCATTTT. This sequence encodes CASSALGRAHQPQHF.

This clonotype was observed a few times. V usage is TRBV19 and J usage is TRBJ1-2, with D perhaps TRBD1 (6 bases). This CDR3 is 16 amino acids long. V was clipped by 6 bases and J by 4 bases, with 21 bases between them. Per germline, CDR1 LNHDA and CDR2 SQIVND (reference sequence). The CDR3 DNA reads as TGTGCCAGTAGAACGTATGGGGGGGCGCTTTTCTATGGCTACACCTTC. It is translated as CASRTYGGALFYGYTF.

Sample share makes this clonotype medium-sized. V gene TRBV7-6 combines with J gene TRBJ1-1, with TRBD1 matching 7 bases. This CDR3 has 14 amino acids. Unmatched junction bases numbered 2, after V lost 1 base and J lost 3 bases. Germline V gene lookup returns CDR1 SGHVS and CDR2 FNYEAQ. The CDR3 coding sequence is TGTGCCAGCAGCTTAGTTACAGGGGACACTGAAGCTTTCTTT. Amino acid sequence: CASSLVTGDTEAFF.

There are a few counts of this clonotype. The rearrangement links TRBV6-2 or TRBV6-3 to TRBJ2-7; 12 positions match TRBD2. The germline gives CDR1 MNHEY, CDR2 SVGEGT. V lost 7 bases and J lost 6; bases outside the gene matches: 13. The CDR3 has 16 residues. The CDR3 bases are TGTGCCAGCACTCCTAGCGGGGGGGCGTACGTTGGCGAGCAGTACTTC. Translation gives CASTPSGGAYVGEQYF.

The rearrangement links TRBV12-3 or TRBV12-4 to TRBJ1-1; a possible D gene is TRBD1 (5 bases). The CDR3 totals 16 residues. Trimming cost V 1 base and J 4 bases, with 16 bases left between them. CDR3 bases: TGTGCCAGCAGTTTAGGAGGGGCGGGGCGGAGCACTGAAGCTTTCTTT. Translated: CASSLGGAGRSTEAFF.

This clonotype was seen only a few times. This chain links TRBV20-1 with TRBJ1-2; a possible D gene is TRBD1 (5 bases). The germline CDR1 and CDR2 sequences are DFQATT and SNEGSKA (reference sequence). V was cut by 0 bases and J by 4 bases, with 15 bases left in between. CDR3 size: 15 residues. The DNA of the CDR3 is TGCAGTGCTAGAGATCTGGGGATTGGGGGCTATGGCTACACCTTC. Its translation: CSARDLGIGGYGYTF.